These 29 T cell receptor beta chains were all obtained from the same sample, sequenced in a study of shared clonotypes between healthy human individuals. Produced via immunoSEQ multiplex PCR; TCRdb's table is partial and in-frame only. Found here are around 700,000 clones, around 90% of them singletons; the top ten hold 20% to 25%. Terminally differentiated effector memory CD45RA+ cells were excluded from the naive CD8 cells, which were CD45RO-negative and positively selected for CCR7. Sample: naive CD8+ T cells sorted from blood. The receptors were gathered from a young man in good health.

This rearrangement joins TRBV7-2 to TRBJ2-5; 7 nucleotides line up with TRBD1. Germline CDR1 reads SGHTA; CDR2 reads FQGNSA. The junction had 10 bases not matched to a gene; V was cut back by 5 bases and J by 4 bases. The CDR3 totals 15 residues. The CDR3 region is CASSPGRNRGETQYF. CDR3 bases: TGTGCCAGCAGCCCCGGCCGGAACAGGGGAGAGACCCAGTACTTC.

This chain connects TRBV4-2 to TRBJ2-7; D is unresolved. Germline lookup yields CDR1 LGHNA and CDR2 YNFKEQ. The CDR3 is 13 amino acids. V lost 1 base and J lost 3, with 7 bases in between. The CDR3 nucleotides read TGTGCCAGCAGCCAAGGAATTGACTACGAGCAGTACTTC. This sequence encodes CASSQGIDYEQYF.

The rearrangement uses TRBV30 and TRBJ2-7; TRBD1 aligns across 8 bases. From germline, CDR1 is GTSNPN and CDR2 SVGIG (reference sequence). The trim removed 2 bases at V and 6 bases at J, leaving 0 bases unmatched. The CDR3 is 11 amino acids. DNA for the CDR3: TGTGCCTGGAGTACAGGGGGCGAGCAGTACTTC. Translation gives CAWSTGGEQYF.

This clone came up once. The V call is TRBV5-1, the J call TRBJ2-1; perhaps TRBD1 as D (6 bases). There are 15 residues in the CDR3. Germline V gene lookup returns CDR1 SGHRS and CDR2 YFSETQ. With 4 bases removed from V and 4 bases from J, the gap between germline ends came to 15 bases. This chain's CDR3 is CASSQDYQGYNEQFF. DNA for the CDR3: TGCGCCAGCAGCCAAGACTACCAGGGGTACAATGAGCAGTTCTTC.

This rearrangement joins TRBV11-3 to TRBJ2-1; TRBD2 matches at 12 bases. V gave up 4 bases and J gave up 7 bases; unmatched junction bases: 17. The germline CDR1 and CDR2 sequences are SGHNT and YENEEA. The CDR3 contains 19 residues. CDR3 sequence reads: CASSSGQRAGLAGLNEQFF. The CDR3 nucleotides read TGTGCCAGCAGCTCCGGACAGAGAGCGGGACTAGCGGGCCTAAATGAGCAGTTCTTC.

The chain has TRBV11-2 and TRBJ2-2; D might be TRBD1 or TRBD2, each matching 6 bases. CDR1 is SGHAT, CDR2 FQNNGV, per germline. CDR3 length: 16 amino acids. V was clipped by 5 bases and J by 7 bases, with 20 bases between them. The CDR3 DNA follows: TGTGCCAGCAGCCCCCGACCCCGGGGGCGAGTCGGGGAGCTGTTTTTT. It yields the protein CASSPRPRGRVGELFF.

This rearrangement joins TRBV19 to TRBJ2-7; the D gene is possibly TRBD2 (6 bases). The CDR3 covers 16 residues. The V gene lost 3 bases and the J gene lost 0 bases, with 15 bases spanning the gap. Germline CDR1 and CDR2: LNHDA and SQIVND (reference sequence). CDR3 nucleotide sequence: TGTGCCAGTAGTATCAAGGGCGGGGAGAGCTCCTACGAGCAGTACTTC. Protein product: CASSIKGGESSYEQYF.

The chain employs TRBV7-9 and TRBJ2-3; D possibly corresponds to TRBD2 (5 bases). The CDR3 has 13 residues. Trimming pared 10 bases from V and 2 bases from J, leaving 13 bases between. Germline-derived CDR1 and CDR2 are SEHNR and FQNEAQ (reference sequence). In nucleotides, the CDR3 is TGTGCCACGGAGGAAGAAAACACAGATACGCAGTATTTT. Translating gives CATEEENTDTQYF.

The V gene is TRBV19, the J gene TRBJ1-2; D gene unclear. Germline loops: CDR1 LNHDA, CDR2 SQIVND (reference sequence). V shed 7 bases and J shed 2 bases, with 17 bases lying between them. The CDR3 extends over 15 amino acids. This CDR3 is CASTPVGISNYGYTF. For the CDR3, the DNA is TGTGCCAGTACCCCCGTGGGGATTTCCAACTATGGCTACACCTTC.

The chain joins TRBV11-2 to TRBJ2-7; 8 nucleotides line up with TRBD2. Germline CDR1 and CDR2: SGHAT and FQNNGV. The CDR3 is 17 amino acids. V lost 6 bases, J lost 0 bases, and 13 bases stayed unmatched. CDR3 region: CASSQIAGFAGSYEQYF. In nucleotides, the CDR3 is TGTGCCAGCAGTCAAATAGCGGGATTCGCGGGCTCCTACGAGCAGTACTTC.

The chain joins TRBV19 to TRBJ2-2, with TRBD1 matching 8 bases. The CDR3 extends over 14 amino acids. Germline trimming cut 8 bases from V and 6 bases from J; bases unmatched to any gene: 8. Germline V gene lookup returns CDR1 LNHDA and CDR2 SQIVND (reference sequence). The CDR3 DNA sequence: TGTGCCAGTGGACAGGGAAGTAGCGCCGGGGAGCTGTTTTTT. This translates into CASGQGSSAGELFF.

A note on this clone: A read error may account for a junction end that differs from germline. The DNA for the CDR3 is TGTGCCAACAGTTACGAGTCGCTAGCGGCCTACAATGAGCAGTTCTTC. Its translation is CANSYESLAAYNEQFF. The chain carries TRBV6-5 and TRBJ2-1; TRBD2 aligns across 7 bases. The CDR3 extends over 16 amino acids. CDR1 is MNHEY, CDR2 SVGAGI, per germline.

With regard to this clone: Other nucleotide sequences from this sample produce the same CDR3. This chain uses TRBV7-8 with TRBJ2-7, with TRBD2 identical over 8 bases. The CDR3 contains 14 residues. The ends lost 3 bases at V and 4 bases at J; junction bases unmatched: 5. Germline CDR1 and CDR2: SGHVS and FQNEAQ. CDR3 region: CASSLVAGSYEQYF. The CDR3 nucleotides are TGTGCCAGCAGCTTGGTAGCGGGATCTTACGAGCAGTACTTC. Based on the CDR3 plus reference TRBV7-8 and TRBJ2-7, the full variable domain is GAGVSQSPRYKVAKRGQDVALRCDPISGHVSLFWYQQALGQGPEFLTYFQNEAQLDKSGLPSDRFFAERPEGSVSTLKIQRTQQEDSAVYLCASSLVAGSYEQYFGPGTRLTVT.

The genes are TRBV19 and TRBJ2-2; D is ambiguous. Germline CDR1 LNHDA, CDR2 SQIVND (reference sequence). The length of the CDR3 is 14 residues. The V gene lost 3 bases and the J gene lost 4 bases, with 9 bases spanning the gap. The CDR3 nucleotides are TGTGCCAGTAGTATCACCCTCCCCACCGGGGAGCTGTTTTTT. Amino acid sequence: CASSITLPTGELFF.

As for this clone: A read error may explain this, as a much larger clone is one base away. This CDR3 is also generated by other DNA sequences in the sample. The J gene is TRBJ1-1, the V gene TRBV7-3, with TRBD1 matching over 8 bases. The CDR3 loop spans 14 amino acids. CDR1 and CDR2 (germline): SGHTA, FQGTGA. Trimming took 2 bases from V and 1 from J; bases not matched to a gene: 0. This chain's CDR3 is CASSLGTGNTEAFF. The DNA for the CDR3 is TGTGCCAGCAGCTTAGGGACAGGGAACACTGAAGCTTTCTTT.

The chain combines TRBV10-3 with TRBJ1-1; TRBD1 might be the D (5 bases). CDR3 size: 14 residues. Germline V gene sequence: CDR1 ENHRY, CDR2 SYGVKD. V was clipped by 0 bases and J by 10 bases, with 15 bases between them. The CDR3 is CAISESLRGSSAFF. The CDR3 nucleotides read TGTGCCATCAGTGAGTCTCTAAGGGGATCATCAGCTTTCTTT.

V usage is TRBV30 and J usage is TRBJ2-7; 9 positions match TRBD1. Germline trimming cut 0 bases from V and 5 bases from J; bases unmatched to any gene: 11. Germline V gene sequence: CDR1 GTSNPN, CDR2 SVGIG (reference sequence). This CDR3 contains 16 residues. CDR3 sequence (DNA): TGTGCCTGGAGTGTAGGGTTGGGACAGGGTATAAACGAGCAGTACTTC. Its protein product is CAWSVGLGQGINEQYF. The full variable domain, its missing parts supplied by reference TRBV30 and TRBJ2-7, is SQTIHQWPATLVQPVGSPLSLECTVEGTSNPNLYWYRQAAGRGLQLLFYSVGIGQISSEVPQNLSASRPQDRQFILSSKKLLLSDSGFYLCAWSVGLGQGINEQYFGPGTRLTVT.

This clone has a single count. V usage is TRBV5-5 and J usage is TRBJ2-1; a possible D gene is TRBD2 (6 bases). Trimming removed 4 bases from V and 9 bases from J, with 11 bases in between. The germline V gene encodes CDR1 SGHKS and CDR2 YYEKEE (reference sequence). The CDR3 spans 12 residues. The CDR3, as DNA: TGTGCCAGCAGCCCCGGGACTGGTGAGCAGTTCTTC. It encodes CASSPGTGEQFF.

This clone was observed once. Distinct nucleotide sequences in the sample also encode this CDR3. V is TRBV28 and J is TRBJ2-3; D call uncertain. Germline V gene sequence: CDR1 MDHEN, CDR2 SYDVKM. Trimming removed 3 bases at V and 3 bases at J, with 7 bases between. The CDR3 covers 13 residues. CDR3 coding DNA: TGTGCCAGCAGTTTCCGGAGAACAGATACGCAGTATTTT. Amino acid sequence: CASSFRRTDTQYF.

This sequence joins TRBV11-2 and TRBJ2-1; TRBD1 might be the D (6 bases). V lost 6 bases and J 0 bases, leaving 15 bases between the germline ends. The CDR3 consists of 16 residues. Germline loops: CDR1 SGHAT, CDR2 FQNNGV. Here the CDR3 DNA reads TGTGCCAGCAGGCCCTTATGGGGGCCCTCCTACAATGAGCAGTTCTTC. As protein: CASRPLWGPSYNEQFF.

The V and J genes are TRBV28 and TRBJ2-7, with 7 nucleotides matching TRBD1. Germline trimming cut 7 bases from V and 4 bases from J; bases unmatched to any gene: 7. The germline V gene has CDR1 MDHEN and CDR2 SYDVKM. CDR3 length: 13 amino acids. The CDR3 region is CASTLGTDYEQYF. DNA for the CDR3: TGTGCCAGCACCCTAGGGACAGATTACGAGCAGTACTTC. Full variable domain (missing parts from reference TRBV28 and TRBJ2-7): DVKVTQSSRYLVKRTGEKVFLECVQDMDHENMFWYRQDPGLGLRLIYFSYDVKMKEKGDIPEGYSVSREKKERFSLILESASTNQTSMYLCASTLGTDYEQYFGPGTRLTVT.

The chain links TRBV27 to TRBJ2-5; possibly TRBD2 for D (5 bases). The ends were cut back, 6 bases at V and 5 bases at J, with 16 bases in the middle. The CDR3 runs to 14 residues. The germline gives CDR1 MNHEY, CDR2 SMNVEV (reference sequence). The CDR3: CASRPAMDWETQYF. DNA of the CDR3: TGTGCCAGCAGACCGGCCATGGACTGGGAGACCCAGTACTTC.

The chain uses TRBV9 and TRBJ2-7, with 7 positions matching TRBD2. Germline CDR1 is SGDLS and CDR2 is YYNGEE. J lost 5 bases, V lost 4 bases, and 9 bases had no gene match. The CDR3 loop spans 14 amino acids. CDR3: CASSPWGGADEQYF. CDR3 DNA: TGTGCCAGCAGCCCGTGGGGAGGGGCGGACGAGCAGTACTTC.

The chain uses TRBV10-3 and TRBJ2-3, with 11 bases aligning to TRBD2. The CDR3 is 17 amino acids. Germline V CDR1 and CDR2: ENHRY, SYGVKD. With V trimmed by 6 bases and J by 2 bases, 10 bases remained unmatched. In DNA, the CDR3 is TGTGCCATCAGGGATACTAGCGGGAGCCAAAACACAGATACGCAGTATTTT. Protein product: CAIRDTSGSQNTDTQYF.

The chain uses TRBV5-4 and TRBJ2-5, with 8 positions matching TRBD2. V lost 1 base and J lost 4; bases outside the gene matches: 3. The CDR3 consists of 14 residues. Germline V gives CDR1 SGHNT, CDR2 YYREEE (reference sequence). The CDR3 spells CASSLRGGTETQYF. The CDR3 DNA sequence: TGTGCCAGCAGCTTGCGGGGGGGGACAGAGACCCAGTACTTC.

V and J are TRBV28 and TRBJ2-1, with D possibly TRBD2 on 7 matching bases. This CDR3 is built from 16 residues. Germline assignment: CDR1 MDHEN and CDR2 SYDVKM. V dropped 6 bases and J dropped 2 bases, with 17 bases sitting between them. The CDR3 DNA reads TGTGCCAGCAGCCCACTTAGGGGGGGACCCTACAATGAGCAGTTCTTC. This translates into CASSPLRGGPYNEQFF.

The CDR3 spells CASSEWNVGEQYF. In nucleotides, the CDR3 is TGCGCCAGCAGTGAGTGGAACGTCGGCGAGCAGTACTTC. V gene TRBV10-2 combines with J gene TRBJ2-7; the D is unclear. This CDR3 has 13 amino acids. Trimming removed 1 base from V and 6 bases from J, with 10 bases in between. Germline V CDR1 and CDR2: WSHSY, SAAADI.

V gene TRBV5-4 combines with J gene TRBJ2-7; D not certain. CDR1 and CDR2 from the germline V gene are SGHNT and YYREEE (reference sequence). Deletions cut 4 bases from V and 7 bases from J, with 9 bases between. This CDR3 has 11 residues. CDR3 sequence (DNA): TGTGCCAGCAGCCTGCTCGGAGAGCAGTACTTC. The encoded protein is CASSLLGEQYF. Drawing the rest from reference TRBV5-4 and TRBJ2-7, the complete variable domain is ETGVTQSPTHLIKTRGQQVTLRCSSQSGHNTVSWYQQALGQGPQFIFQYYREEENGRGNFPPRFSGLQFPNYSSELNVNALELDDSALYLCASSLLGEQYFGPGTRLTVT.

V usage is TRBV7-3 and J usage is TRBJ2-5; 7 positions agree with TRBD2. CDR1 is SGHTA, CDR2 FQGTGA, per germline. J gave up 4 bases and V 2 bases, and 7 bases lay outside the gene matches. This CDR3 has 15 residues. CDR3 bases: TGTGCCAGCAGCTTAGGGGGAGGGCAGGGAGAGACCCAGTACTTC. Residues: CASSLGGGQGETQYF. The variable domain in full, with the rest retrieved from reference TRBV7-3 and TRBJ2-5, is GAGVSQTPSNKVTEKGKYVELRCDPISGHTALYWYRQSLGQGPEFLIYFQGTGAADDSGLPNDRFFAVRPEGSVSTLKIQRTERGDSAVYLCASSLGGGQGETQYFGPGTRLLVL.